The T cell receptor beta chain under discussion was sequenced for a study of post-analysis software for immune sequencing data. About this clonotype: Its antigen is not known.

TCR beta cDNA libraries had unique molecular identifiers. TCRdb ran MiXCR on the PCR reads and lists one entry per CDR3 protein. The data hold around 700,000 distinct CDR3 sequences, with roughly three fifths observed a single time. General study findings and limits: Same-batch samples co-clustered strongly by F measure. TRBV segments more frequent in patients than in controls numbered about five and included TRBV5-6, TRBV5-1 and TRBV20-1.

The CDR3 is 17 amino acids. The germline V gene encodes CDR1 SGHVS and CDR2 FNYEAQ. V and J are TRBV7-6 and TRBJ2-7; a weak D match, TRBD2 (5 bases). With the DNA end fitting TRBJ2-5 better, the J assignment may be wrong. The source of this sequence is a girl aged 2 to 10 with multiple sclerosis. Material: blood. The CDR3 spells CASSFQPRLALGETQYF. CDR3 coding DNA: TGTGCCAGCAGCTTTCAGCCTCGGCTAGCCCTCGGGGAGACCCAGTACTTC.